One sample yielded the 18 T cell receptor beta chains listed below, sequenced in a study of blood T cell repertoires in COVID-19. Generated by immunoSEQ multiplex PCR, the TCRdb table keeps only in-frame clones and is missing some. The sample lists approximately 270,000 clones, around nine tenths seen once, with approximately 10% in the top ten. Sequenced material: peripheral blood. These receptors were taken from a middle-aged man with active or convalescent COVID-19.

The CDR3 sequence is CASSQDSLAGGQYF. For the CDR3, the DNA is TGCGCCAGCAGCCAAGATTCACTAGCGGGCGGGCAGTACTTC. The V and J genes are TRBV4-1 and TRBJ2-7, with TRBD2 matching over 9 bases. CDR1 is MGHRA and CDR2 is YSYEKL in the germline V gene. This CDR3 has 14 residues. The V gene end was trimmed by 0 bases and the J gene end by 9 bases; junction bases not matched to a gene: 6.

This clone was picked up one time. This chain uses TRBV5-1 with TRBJ1-1, with D maybe TRBD1 (5 bases). Deletions cut 0 bases from V and 2 bases from J, with 11 bases between. The CDR3 is made up of 15 amino acids. Germline V gene lookup returns CDR1 SGHRS and CDR2 YFSETQ. The CDR3 sequence is CASSLDTGGNTEAFF. CDR3 sequence (DNA): TGCGCCAGCAGCTTGGATACAGGCGGTAACACTGAAGCTTTCTTT.

The gene calls are TRBV10-2 and TRBJ1-3; D gene unclear. Germline V lookup: CDR1 WSHSY, CDR2 SAAADI. The V end was cut by 4 bases, the J end by 4 bases, with 8 bases between. The CDR3 spans 13 residues. The CDR3 coding sequence is TGCGCCAGCAGTGGAGGGCCGGGAAACACCATATATTTT. Amino acid sequence: CASSGGPGNTIYF.

V is TRBV3-1 (or the pseudogene TRBV3-2) and J is TRBJ1-1; D gene ambiguous. The length of the CDR3 is 13 residues. Germline loops: CDR1 LGHDT, CDR2 YNNKEL (reference sequence). V lost 5 bases and J 3 bases, leaving 10 bases between the germline ends. The CDR3 region is CASSGPHYTEAFF. The CDR3 bases are TGTGCCAGCAGCGGTCCGCACTACACTGAAGCTTTCTTT.

V usage is TRBV5-6 and J usage is TRBJ2-5; no definite D call. This CDR3 is built from 12 residues. Germline loops: CDR1 SGHDT, CDR2 YYEEEE. Trimming took 4 bases from V and 5 from J, leaving 9 bases between them. Here the CDR3 DNA reads TGTGCCAGCAGCGGAGTAGAGGAGACCCAGTACTTC. Amino acids: CASSGVEETQYF.

This chain uses TRBV5-5 with TRBJ2-7, with D possibly matching TRBD2 (5 bases). The ends were cut back, 4 bases at V and 6 bases at J, with 11 bases in the middle. Germline CDR1 and CDR2: SGHKS and YYEKEE (reference sequence). This CDR3 contains 12 residues. CDR3: CASSPDSGEQYF. Written as DNA, the CDR3 is TGTGCCAGCAGCCCGGACTCGGGCGAGCAGTACTTC. Together with reference TRBV5-5 and TRBJ2-7, the CDR3 gives the full variable domain: DAGVTQSPTHLIKTRGQQVTLRCSPISGHKSVSWYQQVLGQGPQFIFQYYEKEERGRGNFPDRFSARQFPNYSSELNVNALLLGDSALYLCASSPDSGEQYFGPGTRLTVT.

J is TRBJ2-1 and V is TRBV6-5; no reliable D call. V was cut by 2 bases and J by 0 bases, with 5 bases left in between. Germline CDR1 MNHEY, CDR2 SVGAGI. This CDR3 comprises 14 residues. The CDR3 here is CASSYVSSYNEQFF. CDR3 DNA sequence: TGTGCCAGCAGTTACGTGAGCTCCTACAATGAGCAGTTCTTC.

The chain uses TRBV5-4 and TRBJ2-5, with unresolved D. Germline values: CDR1 SGHNT, CDR2 YYREEE (reference sequence). The CDR3 totals 15 residues. Trimming removed 3 bases from V and 4 bases from J, with 16 bases in between. This chain's CDR3 is CASSSSTRPVETQYF. In DNA, the CDR3 is TGTGCCAGCAGCTCGTCGACCAGGCCGGTAGAGACCCAGTACTTC.

The chain carries TRBV11-3 and TRBJ2-2, with D maybe TRBD2 (6 bases). Germline V gene data show CDR1 as SGHNT and CDR2 as YENEEA. The V gene lost 4 bases and the J gene lost 6 bases, with 15 bases spanning the gap. The CDR3 covers 15 residues. The chain's CDR3 is CASSSSRGISGELFF. As DNA, the CDR3 is TGTGCCAGCAGCTCCAGCCGGGGGATCTCCGGGGAGCTGTTTTTT. The full variable domain, rest sourced from reference TRBV11-3 and TRBJ2-2, is EAGVVQSPRYKIIEKKQPVAFWCNPISGHNTLYWYLQNLGQGPELLIRYENEEAVDDSQLPKDRFSAERLKGVDSTLKIQPAELGDSAVYLCASSSSRGISGELFFGEGSRLTVL.

The J gene is TRBJ1-2, the V gene TRBV9; the D gene is possibly TRBD1 (5 bases). This CDR3 is built from 15 residues. The V gene lost 0 bases and the J gene lost 0 bases, with 9 bases spanning the gap. Germline V lookup: CDR1 SGDLS, CDR2 YYNGEE. For the CDR3, the DNA is TGTGCCAGCAGCGTAGAGGAGGGGACTAACTATGGCTACACCTTC. Translating it yields CASSVEEGTNYGYTF. The variable domain in full, with the rest retrieved from reference TRBV9 and TRBJ1-2, is DSGVTQTPKHLITATGQRVTLRCSPRSGDLSVYWYQQSLDQGLQFLIQYYNGEERAKGNILERFSAQQFPDLHSELNLSSLELGDSALYFCASSVEEGTNYGYTFGSGTRLTVV.

The V and J genes are TRBV7-9 and TRBJ2-7; 11 positions agree with TRBD2. Germline CDR1 and CDR2: SEHNR and FQNEAQ (reference sequence). V was clipped by 3 bases and J by 2 bases; unmatched bases: 6. CDR3 length: 16 residues. Here the CDR3 DNA reads TGTGCCAGCAGCTTGGGACTAGCGGCAATACCCTACGAGCAGTACTTC. Encoded protein: CASSLGLAAIPYEQYF.

The chain couples TRBV5-5 to TRBJ2-7, with D maybe TRBD1 (5 bases). Germline V gene sequence: CDR1 SGHKS, CDR2 YYEKEE (reference sequence). The V end was cut by 1 base, the J end by 5 bases, with 19 bases between. There are 16 residues in the CDR3. CDR3 DNA sequence: TGTGCCAGCAGCTTGAGGGGTTGGCAGGATCCCCACGAGCAGTACTTC. Protein sequence: CASSLRGWQDPHEQYF.

This rearrangement joins TRBV4-1 to TRBJ1-1, with D tentatively TRBD1 (5 bases). The ends were cut back, 1 base at V and 4 bases at J, with 13 bases in the middle. Germline lookup yields CDR1 MGHRA and CDR2 YSYEKL. The CDR3 totals 15 residues. CDR3 sequence: CASSQAEGVATEAFF. The CDR3 DNA reads as TGCGCCAGCAGCCAAGCGGAAGGGGTGGCCACTGAAGCTTTCTTT.

The chain joins TRBV18 to TRBJ2-1; 9 bases are a match to TRBD2. The CDR3 length is 16 residues. V lost 0 bases to trimming and J lost 2 bases; unmatched junction nucleotides: 2. Germline V gives CDR1 KGHSH, CDR2 LQKENI. CDR3 region: CASSPPASGTYNEQFF. CDR3 bases: TGTGCCAGCTCACCACCGGCTAGCGGGACCTACAATGAGCAGTTCTTC. The full variable domain, its missing parts supplied by reference TRBV18 and TRBJ2-1, is NAGVMQNPRHLVRRRGQEARLRCSPMKGHSHVYWYRQLPEEGLKFMVYLQKENIIDESGMPKERFSAEFPKEGPSILRIQQVVRGDSAAYFCASSPPASGTYNEQFFGPGTRLTVL.

The genes are TRBV2 and TRBJ2-7, with 8 bases that match TRBD2. The CDR3 consists of 16 residues. V shed 6 bases and J 0 bases; nucleotides not matched to a gene: 10. The germline V gene encodes CDR1 SNHLY and CDR2 FYNNEI. The DNA for the CDR3 is TGTGCCAGCAGGGAAAAGAGCGGGAGTATCTCCTACGAGCAGTACTTC. Translation: CASREKSGSISYEQYF.

In this sample, this clone turned up a few times. The CDR3 sequence: CASRRQGGSTDTQYF. Here the CDR3 DNA reads TGTGCCAGCAGGAGGCAGGGTGGGAGCACAGATACGCAGTATTTT. This chain joins TRBV2 and TRBJ2-3, with D possibly being TRBD1 (5 bases). Germline-derived CDR1 and CDR2 are SNHLY and FYNNEI. V lost 6 bases and J lost 0, with 13 bases in between. The CDR3 is 15 residues long.

This clone appeared a single time. V is TRBV27 and J is TRBJ2-1; D may be TRBD2 (6 bases). Germline values: CDR1 MNHEY, CDR2 SMNVEV (reference sequence). This CDR3 is 13 amino acids long. The ends were cut back, 1 base at V and 10 bases at J, with 11 bases in the middle. The CDR3 bases are TGTGCCAGCAGTTTATTGGGCAGCGGGGAGCAGTTCTTC. This encodes CASSLLGSGEQFF.

The chain has TRBV29-1 and TRBJ1-5; TRBD1 agrees at 8 bases. The junction had 12 bases not matched to a gene; V was cut back by 6 bases and J by 11 bases. The CDR3 is 13 amino acids. Per germline, CDR1 SQVTM and CDR2 ANQGSEA. CDR3 sequence: CSVGETGERSQHF. The CDR3, as DNA: TGCAGCGTGGGGGAGACAGGGGAGCGGTCCCAGCATTTT. The variable domain in full, completed from reference TRBV29-1 and TRBJ1-5, reads SAVISQKPSRDICQRGTSLTIQCQVDSQVTMMFWYRQQPGQSLTLIATANQGSEATYESGFVIDKFPISRPNLTFSTLTVSNMSPEDSSIYLCSVGETGERSQHFGDGTRLSIL.